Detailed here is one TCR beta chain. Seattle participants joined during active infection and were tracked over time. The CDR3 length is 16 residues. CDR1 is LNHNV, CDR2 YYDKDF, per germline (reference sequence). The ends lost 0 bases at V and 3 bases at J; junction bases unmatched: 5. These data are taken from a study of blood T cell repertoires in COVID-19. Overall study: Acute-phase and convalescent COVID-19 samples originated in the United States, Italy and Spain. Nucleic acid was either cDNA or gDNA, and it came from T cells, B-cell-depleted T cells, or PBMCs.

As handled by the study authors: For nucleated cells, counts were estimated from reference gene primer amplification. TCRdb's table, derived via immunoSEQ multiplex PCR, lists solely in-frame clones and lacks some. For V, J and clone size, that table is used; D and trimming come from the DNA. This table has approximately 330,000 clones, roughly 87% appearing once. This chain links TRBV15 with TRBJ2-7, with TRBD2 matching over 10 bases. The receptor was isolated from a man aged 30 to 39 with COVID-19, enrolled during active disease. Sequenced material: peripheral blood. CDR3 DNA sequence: TGTGCCACCAGCAGAGATCGACTAGCGGGCATCTACGAGCAGTACTTC. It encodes CATSRDRLAGIYEQYF.